The entry below gives a single TCR beta chain sequence along with its context. Its antigen remains unknown. V shed 0 bases and J 4 bases; nucleotides not matched to a gene: 16. This CDR3 is built from 19 residues. From germline, CDR1 is SGDLS and CDR2 YYNGEE. The sample comes from a study of cytomegalovirus exposure and HLA in healthy donors. Researchers ran the PCR with 60 Vbeta and 13 Jbeta primers. Assay used: immunoSEQ multiplex PCR; TCRdb lists only in-frame clones, some missing. The table shows 250,000 or so clones, with more than 75% occurring only once. Overall study findings and caveats: Most CMV-associated TCR beta chains were later found to appear HLA-restricted.

The TCR originated in a human donor in good health. This rearrangement joins TRBV9 to TRBJ2-3; 8 bases line up with TRBD1. Specimen: PBMCs. The CDR3 reads CASSVGTTPTGGWPDTQYF. The CDR3 region has the DNA TGTGCCAGCAGCGTAGGGACGACCCCAACAGGGGGATGGCCAGATACGCAGTATTTT.